The next 2 T cell receptor beta chains were all read from a single sample in a study of blood T cell repertoires in COVID-19. Clones were read by immunoSEQ multiplex PCR, and TCRdb kept only the in-frame ones, dropping some. The table shows some 120,000 clones, with 90% occurring only once. The sequencing sample was made of peripheral blood. These receptors were taken from a human donor with active COVID-19. The donor label of this sample is uncertain.

The genes are TRBV28 and TRBJ1-6, with 10 bases lining up with TRBD1. V was clipped by 4 bases and J by 7 bases; unmatched bases: 7. Germline values: CDR1 MDHEN, CDR2 SYDVKM. The CDR3 loop spans 16 amino acids. The CDR3 loop is CASSSQGQGRNSPLHF. The CDR3 nucleotides are TGTGCCAGCAGTTCCCAGGGACAGGGGAGGAATTCACCCCTCCACTTT.

The CDR3 coding sequence is TGTGCCAGCAGTCTAGACAGGGTGAACACTGAAGCTTTCTTT. Its protein is CASSLDRVNTEAFF. This chain links TRBV6-5 with TRBJ1-1, with TRBD1 matching 7 bases. J was trimmed by 0 bases and V by 5 bases; bases with no gene match: 3. There are 14 residues in the CDR3. Germline-derived CDR1 and CDR2 are MNHEY and SVGAGI.